This T cell receptor (beta chain) was recorded in a study of low-dose radiotherapy and immunotherapy resistance in tumors. In the study overall: Aspirin was taken orally at 300 mg daily by patients, and this continued for four cycles from cycle 1 day 1. Alpha and beta chains were covered, as first-strand cDNA relied on TRAV- and TRBV-specific primers.

Noted time point: after trial treatment. As to treatment: LDRT plus nivolumab, ipilimumab, low-dose cyclophosphamide and aspirin (RACIN trial). Every donor was treated with nivolumab, ipilimumab, aspirin, low-dose cyclophosphamide and also low-dose radiotherapy. V lost 5 bases and J lost 3, with 22 bases in between. The CDR3 is 17 residues long. The germline V gene has CDR1 MNHEY and CDR2 SMNVEV (reference sequence). It was with a constant-region primer and a V-primer adapter that TCRs were amplified over roughly 19 PCR cycles. TCRdb fed the reads into MiXCR, producing one record per CDR3 protein. The sample holds some 52,000 distinct CDR3 sequences, roughly 31% seen once.

The sequence was obtained from a male donor with rectosigmoid adenocarcinoma. The sample in question was PBMCs, obtained after low-dose radiotherapy plus immunotherapy. This rearrangement joins TRBV27 to TRBJ1-2; D may be TRBD1 (5 bases). The CDR3 region is CASSNWGKLRGYYGYTF. The CDR3 nucleotides read TGTGCCAGCAGTAACTGGGGAAAACTCCGGGGGTACTATGGCTACACCTTC.